The 23 T cell receptor beta chains below come from one sample, sequenced in a study of beta chain features in type 1 diabetes (dated by TCRdb to 2017 to 2018). Library prep was done by the immunoSEQ multiplex PCR assay. All of the isolated RNA was reverse transcribed with the High Capacity cDNA Reverse Transcription Kit, so expressed TCRB transcripts were sequenced. The clones in this table, taken by TCRdb from immuneACCESS, are in-frame only. Not every clone is retained; where verified, under half of the shortfall comes from an unresolved V gene, and the cause of the rest is unknown. The sample table records hundreds of thousands of clones; around 30% of these occur just once. Roughly 0.066% of the sample is taken by the ten largest. The sample comprised naive CD4+ T cells from blood. The cell subset or site label on this specimen signifies: true naive CD4+ T cells. All receptors derive from a young man in good health.

This chain connects TRBV5-1 to TRBJ2-4; D possibly corresponds to TRBD1 (6 bases). CDR3 length: 14 amino acids. Germline lookup yields CDR1 SGHRS and CDR2 YFSETQ. Deletions cut 0 bases from V and 9 bases from J, with 13 bases between. CDR3 nucleotides: TGCGCCAGCAGCTTGGGGGGGCCCGACGGCATTCAGTACTTC. This codes for CASSLGGPDGIQYF.

The gene calls are TRBV6-1 and TRBJ2-5, with TRBD1 matching over 8 bases. The CDR3 is 13 residues long. Germline CDR1 reads MNHNS; CDR2 reads SASEGT. V was clipped by 6 bases and J by 5 bases; unmatched bases: 5. In DNA, the CDR3 is TGTGCCAGCAGAGCGACAGGGGCCGAGACCCAGTACTTC. Encoded protein: CASRATGAETQYF.

This clone was recorded a few times. The rearrangement links TRBV9 to TRBJ2-2, with D possibly being TRBD1 (5 bases). This CDR3 has 13 amino acids. V lost 9 bases and J lost 3, with 12 bases in between. Germline loops: CDR1 SGDLS, CDR2 YYNGEE. CDR3 sequence: CATTRTHTGELFF. The CDR3 DNA is TGTGCCACCACCCGGACACACACCGGGGAGCTGTTTTTT.

This chain uses TRBV30 with TRBJ1-2; D call uncertain. The CDR3 has 13 residues. V lost 2 bases and J 4 bases, leaving 11 bases between the germline ends. CDR1 is GTSNPN and CDR2 is SVGIG in the germline V gene (reference sequence). The CDR3 DNA is TGTGCCTGGAGTCCCCAGGTGGGCTATGGCTACACCTTC. This translates into CAWSPQVGYGYTF.

This clone was detected only a few times. The chain carries TRBV7-7 and TRBJ2-2; 9 nucleotides match TRBD1. Germline V gene data show CDR1 as SSHAT and CDR2 as FNYEAQ (reference sequence). The trim removed 5 bases at V and 4 bases at J, leaving 5 bases unmatched. This CDR3 region has 15 residues. The CDR3 DNA reads TGTGCCAGCAGCACACAGGGGGCGCCCACCGGGGAGCTGTTTTTT. Translation gives CASSTQGAPTGELFF.

This rearrangement joins TRBV30 to TRBJ2-6, with a tentative D call TRBD1 (5 bases). Looked up from germline, CDR1 is GTSNPN and CDR2 is SVGIG (reference sequence). The CDR3 consists of 15 residues. V was clipped by 0 bases and J by 3 bases, with 9 bases between them. The CDR3 here is CAWSVQAVGANVLTF. The CDR3 DNA reads as TGTGCCTGGAGTGTACAGGCAGTTGGGGCCAACGTCCTGACTTTC. The full variable domain, completed using reference TRBV30 and TRBJ2-6, is SQTIHQWPATLVQPVGSPLSLECTVEGTSNPNLYWYRQAAGRGLQLLFYSVGIGQISSEVPQNLSASRPQDRQFILSSKKLLLSDSGFYLCAWSVQAVGANVLTFGAGSRLTVL.

This chain links TRBV7-2 with TRBJ1-4; no clear D. V was cut by 6 bases and J by 2 bases, with 4 bases left in between. Germline-derived CDR1 and CDR2 are SGHTA and FQGNSA. The CDR3 length is 12 residues. The CDR3 nucleotides are TGTGCCAGCAGTCTTACTAATGAAAAACTGTTTTTT. It translates to CASSLTNEKLFF.

This chain links TRBV30 with TRBJ2-4; D is possibly TRBD1 (6 bases). The CDR3 contains 14 residues. V was trimmed by 4 bases and J by 6 bases, leaving 16 bases between them. The germline V gene has CDR1 GTSNPN and CDR2 SVGIG (reference sequence). CDR3 bases: TGTGCCTGGAACCAACAGGGAATCGGAAACATTCAGTACTTC. This gives the protein CAWNQQGIGNIQYF.

V and J are TRBV27 and TRBJ2-7; D not resolved. Germline-derived CDR1 and CDR2 are MNHEY and SMNVEV (reference sequence). The CDR3 is 13 residues long. V dropped 6 bases and J dropped 3 bases, with 12 bases sitting between them. CDR3 amino acids: CASRTTVSYEQYF. The CDR3 DNA reads TGTGCCAGCAGAACGACGGTAAGCTACGAGCAGTACTTC.

The V gene is TRBV30, the J gene TRBJ1-1; TRBD1 agrees at 7 bases. This CDR3 contains 14 residues. The germline CDR1 and CDR2 sequences are GTSNPN and SVGIG (reference sequence). V lost 2 bases, J lost 10 bases, and 13 bases stayed unmatched. In nucleotides, the CDR3 is TGTGCCTGGAGTACTGGAAGGGGGCCGCTTGGAGCTTTCTTT. This encodes CAWSTGRGPLGAFF.

This clone has more than one count but fewer than ten. This sequence joins TRBV7-9 and TRBJ2-1; 12 bases align to TRBD2. J gave up 0 bases and V 4 bases, and 4 bases lay outside the gene matches. This CDR3 is built from 17 residues. CDR1 SEHNR and CDR2 FQNEAQ come from the germline V gene (reference sequence). The CDR3 reads CASSSETSGSSYNEQFF. CDR3 DNA: TGTGCCAGCAGCTCAGAGACTAGCGGGAGCTCCTACAATGAGCAGTTCTTC. Looking up the rest from reference TRBV7-9 and TRBJ2-1 gives the full variable domain: DTGVSQNPRHKITKRGQNVTFRCDPISEHNRLYWYRQTLGQGPEFLTYFQNEAQLEKSRLLSDRFSAERPKGSFSTLEIQRTEQGDSAMYLCASSSETSGSSYNEQFFGPGTRLTVL.

This clone showed up just a few times. The chain combines TRBV5-1 with TRBJ1-4, with no clear D. CDR1 and CDR2 from the germline V gene are SGHRS and YFSETQ. CDR3 length equals 14 residues. V dropped 4 bases and J dropped 0 bases, with 7 bases sitting between them. The CDR3 protein is CASSIQSTNEKLFF. The CDR3 DNA follows: TGCGCCAGCAGCATACAGTCAACTAATGAAAAACTGTTTTTT. The variable domain in full, with the rest retrieved from reference TRBV5-1 and TRBJ1-4, is KAGVTQTPRYLIKTRGQQVTLSCSPISGHRSVSWYQQTPGQGLQFLFEYFSETQRNKGNFPGRFSGRQFSNSRSEMNVSTLELGDSALYLCASSIQSTNEKLFFGSGTQLSVL.

This clone occurred a few times. The J gene is TRBJ1-5, the V gene TRBV5-1, with a tentative D call TRBD1 (5 bases). V was shortened by 0 bases and J by 4 bases, with 11 bases between the two germline ends. Looked up from germline, CDR1 is SGHRS and CDR2 is YFSETQ. The CDR3 contains 15 residues. CDR3 sequence (DNA): TGCGCCAGCAGCTTGGGAGGGGCCGAGAATCAGCCCCAGCATTTT. Amino acid sequence: CASSLGGAENQPQHF. Variable domain in full (rest from reference TRBV5-1 and TRBJ1-5): KAGVTQTPRYLIKTRGQQVTLSCSPISGHRSVSWYQQTPGQGLQFLFEYFSETQRNKGNFPGRFSGRQFSNSRSEMNVSTLELGDSALYLCASSLGGAENQPQHFGDGTRLSIL.

This clone was detected a few times. This chain joins TRBV30 and TRBJ2-7; 9 nucleotides agree with TRBD1. This CDR3 contains 15 residues. V lost 3 bases and J lost 3; bases outside the gene matches: 9. Germline CDR1 is GTSNPN and CDR2 is SVGIG (reference sequence). CDR3 in amino acids: CAWRRGQGFSYEQYF. The DNA of the CDR3 is TGTGCCTGGAGGCGAGGACAGGGGTTCAGCTACGAGCAGTACTTC.

The V and J genes are TRBV28 and TRBJ2-7; D remains ambiguous. Germline loops: CDR1 MDHEN, CDR2 SYDVKM. The CDR3 covers 13 residues. Deletions cut 8 bases from V and 3 bases from J, with 14 bases between. CDR3 nucleotide sequence: TGTGCCAGCTCAACGTCCGTACTCTACGAGCAGTACTTC. Its protein product is CASSTSVLYEQYF.

The chain recombines TRBV4-2 with TRBJ2-3; 8 bases agree with TRBD2. The germline CDR1 and CDR2 sequences are LGHNA and YNFKEQ. This CDR3 is 15 amino acids long. J lost 2 bases, V lost 3 bases, and 4 bases had no gene match. In nucleotides, the CDR3 is TGTGCCAGCAGCCAGGTGACTAGCGTCACAGATACGCAGTATTTT. This encodes CASSQVTSVTDTQYF.

This clone has more than one count but fewer than ten. The CDR3 here is CASSVSGNTIYF. The DNA of the CDR3 is TGTGCCAGCAGCGTCTCTGGAAACACCATATATTTT. The chain combines TRBV25-1 with TRBJ1-3; D is undetermined. V gave up 6 bases and J gave up 0 bases, with 3 bases separating them. CDR1 and CDR2 (germline): MGHDK, SYGVNS. The CDR3 totals 12 residues. Supplemented by reference TRBV25-1 and TRBJ1-3, the full variable domain reads EADIYQTPRYLVIGTGKKITLECSQTMGHDKMYWYQQDPGMELHLIHYSYGVNSTEKGDLSSESTVSRIRTEHFPLTLESARPSHTSQYLCASSVSGNTIYFGEGSWLTVV.

V usage is TRBV20-1 and J usage is TRBJ2-1; D gene ambiguous. The CDR3 totals 11 residues. Germline V gene sequence: CDR1 DFQATT, CDR2 SNEGSKA (reference sequence). Between the trimmed V and J ends, which lost 7 bases and 5 bases, there was a span of 9 bases. CDR3: CSVQDHNEQFF. CDR3 sequence (DNA): TGCAGTGTGCAAGACCACAATGAGCAGTTCTTC.

The chain links TRBV7-8 to TRBJ2-1; D ambiguous. Germline assignment: CDR1 SGHVS and CDR2 FQNEAQ. The CDR3 consists of 16 residues. Trimming stripped 5 bases from V and 0 bases from J, with 14 bases between. Here the CDR3 DNA reads TGTGCCAGCAGCCCCCGTGGTGGTGCCTCCTACAATGAGCAGTTCTTC. Its translation: CASSPRGGASYNEQFF.

This clone showed up just a few times. This chain uses TRBV4-1 with TRBJ1-2, with D unresolved. Trimming pared 2 bases from V and 8 bases from J, leaving 12 bases between. Germline-derived CDR1 and CDR2 are MGHRA and YSYEKL. The CDR3 sequence is 13 residues long. Here the CDR3 reads CASSQKETAGYTF. For the CDR3, the DNA is TGCGCCAGCAGCCAAAAAGAAACAGCGGGCTACACCTTC.

This chain uses TRBV30 with TRBJ1-3, with D uncertain. CDR3 length equals 16 residues. The germline gives CDR1 GTSNPN, CDR2 SVGIG (reference sequence). Deletions cut 1 base from V and 0 bases from J, with 13 bases between. Here the CDR3 DNA reads TGTGCCTGGAGTGAAAGGGAAACCAGCTCTGGAAACACCATATATTTT. Its translation is CAWSERETSSGNTIYF.

J is TRBJ2-6 and V is TRBV7-2; TRBD1 matches at 10 bases. The J segment lost 2 bases and the V segment lost 0 bases, leaving 1 base of the junction unmatched. The CDR3 covers 17 residues. Germline V gives CDR1 SGHTA, CDR2 FQGNSA. CDR3 region: CASSLADRGPGANVLTF. CDR3 DNA: TGTGCCAGCAGCTTAGCCGACAGGGGGCCTGGGGCCAACGTCCTGACTTTC.

CDR3 loop: CSARSGDTQYF. The CDR3 coding sequence is TGCAGTGCTAGATCTGGGGATACGCAGTATTTT. V is TRBV20-1 and J is TRBJ2-3; D gene unclear. This CDR3 region has 11 residues. Trimming removed 2 bases at V and 6 bases at J, with 6 bases between. Germline loops: CDR1 DFQATT, CDR2 SNEGSKA (reference sequence).